This T cell receptor beta chain was found in a study of cytomegalovirus exposure and HLA in healthy donors. Whole-study results and caveats: It is likely that the observed cluster of highly shared sequence variants was a sequencing artifact. Sequencing depth across donors, presence/absence analyses assumed, was roughly uniform.

This PCR relied on a set of 60 Vbeta primers and 13 Jbeta primers. Assay: immunoSEQ multiplex PCR; the TCRdb copy retains only in-frame clones and omits some. The sample lists approximately 140,000 clones, approximately 79% occurring once. CDR1 is SGHTA, CDR2 FQGNSA, per germline. V was clipped by 1 base and J by 4 bases; unmatched bases: 6. The CDR3 is 15 residues long. On this clone itself: The antigen is not known.

The sample consisted of PBMCs. V usage is TRBV7-2 and J usage is TRBJ2-7; 8 nucleotides agree with TRBD1. This receptor was identified in a woman aged 50 to 60 in good health and CMV-seropositive. The CDR3 is CASSLDGTGIYEQYF. CDR3 coding DNA: TGTGCCAGCAGCTTAGATGGGACAGGAATTTACGAGCAGTACTTC.